The 14 T cell receptor beta chains listed next were all sequenced from one sample in a study of T cell responses to AZD1222 COVID-19 vaccine (dated by TCRdb to the early 2020s). The intended sense of this specimen's time point label: baseline before first vaccination. The library was built by means of the immunoSEQ multiplex PCR assay. The table was pulled from immuneACCESS by TCRdb, which kept in-frame rearrangements only. Such tables lose some clones; where checked, under half of the loss comes from unresolved V genes, and the rest has no known cause. In this sample the table shows 85,000 to 130,000 clones, 80% to 90% of which occur a single time. In total, the top ten clones hold about 8.7% of the sample. Sequences were derived from peripheral blood, sampled on day 0 of AZD1222 vaccination. These receptor sequences come from an adult in good health.

Here the CDR3 DNA reads TGTGCCAGCAGTTACTCGACGGGGGCTGAAGCTTTCTTT. It specifies CASSYSTGAEAFF. The chain recombines TRBV6-5 with TRBJ1-1; tentative D call: TRBD1 (5 bases). Germline V gives CDR1 MNHEY, CDR2 SVGAGI. V lost 0 bases to trimming and J lost 6 bases, with 8 bases between them. CDR3 length: 13 amino acids.

This clone occurred once. J is TRBJ2-5 and V is TRBV20-1; no clear D gene. The CDR3 runs 16 residues. V was clipped by 3 bases and J by 3 bases, with 20 bases between them. Germline V gene lookup returns CDR1 DFQATT and CDR2 SNEGSKA (reference sequence). CDR3 region: CSASALTWVFEETQYF. In DNA form, the CDR3 reads TGCAGTGCTAGTGCTTTGACTTGGGTATTCGAAGAGACCCAGTACTTC.

The CDR3 DNA follows: TGTGCCAGCAGTGATCCGACTCCGGGGGATACGCAGTATTTT. It yields the protein CASSDPTPGDTQYF. The chain combines TRBV6-1 with TRBJ2-3; D might be TRBD2 (5 bases). The CDR3 loop spans 14 amino acids. Germline CDR1 MNHNS, CDR2 SASEGT. V lost 3 bases and J 6 bases, leaving 13 bases between the germline ends.

This rearrangement joins TRBV19 to TRBJ2-7; tentative D call: TRBD2 (6 bases). V lost 6 bases and J 7 bases, leaving 31 bases between the germline ends. Per germline, CDR1 LNHDA and CDR2 SQIVND (reference sequence). CDR3 length: 18 amino acids. CDR3 amino acids: CASSFTAPQRTTRGEQYF. DNA for the CDR3: TGTGCCAGTAGCTTTACCGCCCCACAAAGGACTACCCGAGGGGAGCAGTACTTC.

V gene TRBV9 combines with J gene TRBJ2-2; D uncertain. The germline V and J ends were trimmed by 0 bases and 5 bases, with 8 bases remaining between them. This CDR3 region has 14 residues. Germline values: CDR1 SGDLS, CDR2 YYNGEE. CDR3 region: CASSVVLGTGELFF. CDR3 nucleotide sequence: TGTGCCAGCAGCGTAGTCCTGGGGACCGGGGAGCTGTTTTTT.

This chain connects TRBV6-2 or TRBV6-3 to TRBJ1-2, with D unresolved. Looked up from germline, CDR1 is MNHEY and CDR2 is SVGEGT. V was trimmed by 6 bases and J by 3 bases, leaving 17 bases between them. The CDR3 covers 15 residues. DNA of the CDR3: TGTGCCAGCAGCTCGATGAGGTATTTATACTATGGCTACACCTTC. Its translation is CASSSMRYLYYGYTF.

J is TRBJ2-5 and V is TRBV11-2; D unresolved. Between the trimmed V and J ends, which lost 5 bases and 1 base, there was a span of 8 bases. Germline CDR1 is SGHAT and CDR2 is FQNNGV. This CDR3 has 13 residues. As DNA, the CDR3 is TGTGCCAGCAGCCCTGACCGCCAAGAGACCCAGTACTTC. It is translated as CASSPDRQETQYF.

This clone was seen only once. The J gene is TRBJ1-2, the V gene TRBV24-1, with 11 nucleotides matching TRBD1. V dropped 2 bases and J dropped 5; count of bases not matched to a gene: 9. The CDR3 contains 17 residues. Germline CDR1 KGHDR, CDR2 SFDVKD. CDR3 in amino acids: CATSDYGTGGNQYGYTF. CDR3 nucleotide sequence: TGTGCCACCAGTGATTACGGGACAGGGGGGAACCAATATGGCTACACCTTC.

V and J are TRBV7-8 and TRBJ2-7; no firm D call. V lost 2 bases, J lost 2 bases, and 13 bases lay in between. Germline loops: CDR1 SGHVS, CDR2 FQNEAQ. The CDR3 runs to 15 residues. The CDR3 protein is CASSLWELTAYEQYF. CDR3 nucleotides: TGTGCCAGCAGCTTATGGGAACTAACCGCCTACGAGCAGTACTTC.

The chain has TRBV18 and TRBJ2-7; D gene uncertain. The V gene lost 1 base and the J gene lost 5 bases, with 9 bases spanning the gap. The CDR3 has 13 amino acids. Germline values: CDR1 KGHSH, CDR2 LQKENI. This chain's CDR3 is CASSPRGYNEQYF. The DNA for the CDR3 is TGTGCCAGCTCACCACGCGGCTACAACGAGCAGTACTTC.

V usage is TRBV19 and J usage is TRBJ2-7; 8 bases align to TRBD1. Germline values: CDR1 LNHDA, CDR2 SQIVND (reference sequence). There are 13 residues in the CDR3. V lost 9 bases to trimming and J lost 4 bases; unmatched junction nucleotides: 8. Here the CDR3 reads CASKDRDLYEQYF. Written as DNA, the CDR3 is TGTGCCAGCAAGGACAGGGATTTATACGAGCAGTACTTC. Drawing the rest from reference TRBV19 and TRBJ2-7, the complete variable domain is DGGITQSPKYLFRKEGQNVTLSCEQNLNHDAMYWYRQDPGQGLRLIYYSQIVNDFQKGDIAEGYSVSREKKESFPLTVTSAQKNPTAFYLCASKDRDLYEQYFGPGTRLTVT.

This chain uses TRBV13 with TRBJ2-4; D is perhaps TRBD1 (6 bases). Trimming pared 5 bases from V and 0 bases from J, leaving 8 bases between. CDR3 length: 14 residues. CDR1 is PRHDT, CDR2 FYEKMQ, per germline (reference sequence). Here the CDR3 reads CASSPGVAKNIQYF. CDR3 in DNA: TGTGCCAGCAGCCCAGGGGTAGCCAAAAACATTCAGTACTTC.

The gene calls are TRBV10-1 and TRBJ2-7; TRBD2 matches 7 bases. This CDR3 is built from 15 residues. The V segment lost 0 bases and the J segment 5 bases; nucleotides outside the gene matches: 7. The germline V gene encodes CDR1 WNHNN and CDR2 SYGVQD (reference sequence). CDR3 bases: TGCGCCAGCAGTGAGTCGGAGCGGGGTAAGGACGAGCAGTACTTC. Residues: CASSESERGKDEQYF.

This rearrangement joins TRBV28 to TRBJ2-2, with a weak D call TRBD2 (5 bases). CDR1 and CDR2 from the germline V gene are MDHEN and SYDVKM. The CDR3 consists of 13 residues. The CDR3 DNA sequence: TGTGCGTACCAAGTAGCGAGGACCGGGGAGCTGTTTTTT. It yields the protein CAYQVARTGELFF.